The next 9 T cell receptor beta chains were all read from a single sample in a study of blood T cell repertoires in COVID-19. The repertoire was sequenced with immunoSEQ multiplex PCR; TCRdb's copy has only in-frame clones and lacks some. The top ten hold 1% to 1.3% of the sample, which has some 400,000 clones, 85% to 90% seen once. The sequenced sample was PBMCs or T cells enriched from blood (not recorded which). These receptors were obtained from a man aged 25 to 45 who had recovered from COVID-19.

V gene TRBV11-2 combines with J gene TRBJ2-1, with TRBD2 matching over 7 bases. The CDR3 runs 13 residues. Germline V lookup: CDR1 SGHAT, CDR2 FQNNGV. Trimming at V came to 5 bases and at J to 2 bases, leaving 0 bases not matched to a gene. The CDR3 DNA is TGTGCCAGCAGCGGGACTACCTACAATGAGCAGTTCTTC. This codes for CASSGTTYNEQFF.

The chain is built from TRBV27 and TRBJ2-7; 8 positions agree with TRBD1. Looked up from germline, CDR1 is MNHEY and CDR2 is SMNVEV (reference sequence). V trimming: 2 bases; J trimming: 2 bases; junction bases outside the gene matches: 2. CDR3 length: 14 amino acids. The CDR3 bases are TGTGCCAGCAGTTTAGGGACAGGAGCCTACGAGCAGTACTTC. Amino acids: CASSLGTGAYEQYF.

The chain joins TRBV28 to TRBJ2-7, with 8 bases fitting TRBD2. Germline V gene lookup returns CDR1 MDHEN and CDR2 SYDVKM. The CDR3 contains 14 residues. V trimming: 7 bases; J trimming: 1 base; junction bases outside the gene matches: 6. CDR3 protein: CASTGGGESYEQYF. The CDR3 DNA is TGTGCCAGCACCGGGGGGGGAGAATCCTACGAGCAGTACTTC.

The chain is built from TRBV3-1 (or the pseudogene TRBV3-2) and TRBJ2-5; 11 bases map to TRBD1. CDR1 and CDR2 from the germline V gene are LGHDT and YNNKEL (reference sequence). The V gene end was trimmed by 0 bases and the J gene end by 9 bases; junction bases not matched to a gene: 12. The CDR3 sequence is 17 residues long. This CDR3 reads CASSQDGTGGKAGAQYF. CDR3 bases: TGTGCCAGCAGCCAAGATGGGACAGGGGGAAAAGCGGGGGCCCAGTACTTC.

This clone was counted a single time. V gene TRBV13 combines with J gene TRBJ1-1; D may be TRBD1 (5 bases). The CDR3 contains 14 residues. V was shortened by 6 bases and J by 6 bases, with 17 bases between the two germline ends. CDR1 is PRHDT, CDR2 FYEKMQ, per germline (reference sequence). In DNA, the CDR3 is TGTGCCAGCAGAGCTTTCCCCGACAGCTCTGAAGCTTTCTTT. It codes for CASRAFPDSSEAFF.

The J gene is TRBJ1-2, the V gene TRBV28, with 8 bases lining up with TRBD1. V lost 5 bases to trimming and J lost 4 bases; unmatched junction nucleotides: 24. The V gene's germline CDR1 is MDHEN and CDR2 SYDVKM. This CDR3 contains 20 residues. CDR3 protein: CASSGDFGSTGAASIYGYTF. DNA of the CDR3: TGTGCCAGCAGTGGTGATTTCGGGTCGACAGGGGCCGCCTCGATCTATGGCTACACCTTC.

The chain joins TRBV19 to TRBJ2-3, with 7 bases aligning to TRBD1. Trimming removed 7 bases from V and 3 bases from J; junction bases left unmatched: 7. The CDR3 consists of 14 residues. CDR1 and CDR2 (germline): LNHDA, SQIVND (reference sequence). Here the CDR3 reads CASTRDRATDTQYF. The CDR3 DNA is TGTGCCAGTACTCGGGACAGAGCGACAGATACGCAGTATTTT.

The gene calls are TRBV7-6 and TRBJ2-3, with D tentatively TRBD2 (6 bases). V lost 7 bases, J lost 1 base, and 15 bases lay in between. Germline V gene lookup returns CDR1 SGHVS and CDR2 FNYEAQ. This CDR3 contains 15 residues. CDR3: CASTSLVAGTDTQYF. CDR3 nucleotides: TGTGCCAGCACTTCCTTGGTAGCGGGCACAGATACGCAGTATTTT.

This CDR3 is CASSKGQGTGNTIYF. Written as DNA, the CDR3 is TGTGCCAGCAGCAAGGGACAGGGAACTGGAAACACCATATATTTT. This rearrangement joins TRBV9 to TRBJ1-3, with 9 bases lining up with TRBD1. Germline V gene lookup returns CDR1 SGDLS and CDR2 YYNGEE. V was clipped by 4 bases and J by 2 bases; unmatched bases: 4. This CDR3 has 15 residues.